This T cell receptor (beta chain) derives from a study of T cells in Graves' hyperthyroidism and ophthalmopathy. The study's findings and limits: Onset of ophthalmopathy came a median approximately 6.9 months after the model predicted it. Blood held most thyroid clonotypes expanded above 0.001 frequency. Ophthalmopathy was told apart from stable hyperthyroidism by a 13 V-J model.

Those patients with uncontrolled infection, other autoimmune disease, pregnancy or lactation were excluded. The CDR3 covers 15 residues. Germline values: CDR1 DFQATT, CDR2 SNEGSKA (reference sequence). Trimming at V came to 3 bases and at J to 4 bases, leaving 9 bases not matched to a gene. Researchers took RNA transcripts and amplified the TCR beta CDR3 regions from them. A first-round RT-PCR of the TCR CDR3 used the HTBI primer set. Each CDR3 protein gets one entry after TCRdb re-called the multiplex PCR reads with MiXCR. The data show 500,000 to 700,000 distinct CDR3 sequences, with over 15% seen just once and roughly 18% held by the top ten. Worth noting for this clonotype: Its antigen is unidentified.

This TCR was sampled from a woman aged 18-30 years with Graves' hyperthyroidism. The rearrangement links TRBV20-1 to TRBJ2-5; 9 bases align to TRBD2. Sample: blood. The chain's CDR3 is CSASSSGTVGETQYF. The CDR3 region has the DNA TGCAGTGCTAGTTCTAGCGGGACAGTTGGAGAGACCCAGTACTTC.